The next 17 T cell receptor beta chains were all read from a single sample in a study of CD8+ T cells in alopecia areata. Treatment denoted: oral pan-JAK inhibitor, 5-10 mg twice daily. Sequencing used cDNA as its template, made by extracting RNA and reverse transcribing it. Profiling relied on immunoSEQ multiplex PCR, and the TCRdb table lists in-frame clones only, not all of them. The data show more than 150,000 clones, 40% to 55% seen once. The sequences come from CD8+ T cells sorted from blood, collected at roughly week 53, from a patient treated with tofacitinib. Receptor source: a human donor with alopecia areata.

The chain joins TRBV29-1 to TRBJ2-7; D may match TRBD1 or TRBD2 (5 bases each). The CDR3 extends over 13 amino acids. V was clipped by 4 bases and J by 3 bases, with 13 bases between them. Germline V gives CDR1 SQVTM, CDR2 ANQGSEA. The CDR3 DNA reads TGCAGCGTTGTGGGACCTCCTGGCTACGAGCAGTACTTC. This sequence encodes CSVVGPPGYEQYF.

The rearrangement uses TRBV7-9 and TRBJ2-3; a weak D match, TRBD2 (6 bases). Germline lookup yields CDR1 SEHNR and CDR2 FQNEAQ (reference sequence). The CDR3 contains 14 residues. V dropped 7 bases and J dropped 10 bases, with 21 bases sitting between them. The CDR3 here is CASTSGEVVQAQYF. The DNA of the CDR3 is TGTGCCAGCACCTCCGGGGAGGTAGTGCAAGCGCAGTATTTT.

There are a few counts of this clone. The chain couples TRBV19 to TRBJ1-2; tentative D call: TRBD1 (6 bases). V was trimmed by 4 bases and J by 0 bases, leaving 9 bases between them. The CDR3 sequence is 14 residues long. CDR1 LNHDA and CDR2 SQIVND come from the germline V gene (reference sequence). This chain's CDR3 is CASSTGQANYGYTF. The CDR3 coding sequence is TGTGCCAGTAGTACGGGACAAGCTAACTATGGCTACACCTTC.

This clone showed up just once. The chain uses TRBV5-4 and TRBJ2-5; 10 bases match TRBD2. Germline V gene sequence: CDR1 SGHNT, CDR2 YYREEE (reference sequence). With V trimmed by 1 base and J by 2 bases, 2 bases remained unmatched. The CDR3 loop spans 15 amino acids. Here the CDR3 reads CASSLLGLAQETQYF. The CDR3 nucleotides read TGTGCCAGCAGCTTGTTGGGACTAGCGCAAGAGACCCAGTACTTC.

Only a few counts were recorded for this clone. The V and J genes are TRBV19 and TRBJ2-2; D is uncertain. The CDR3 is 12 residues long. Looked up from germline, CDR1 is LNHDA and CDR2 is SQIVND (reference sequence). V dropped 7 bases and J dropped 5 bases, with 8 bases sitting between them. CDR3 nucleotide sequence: TGTGCCAGTAAGGTCGGGACCGGGGAGCTGTTTTTT. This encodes CASKVGTGELFF.

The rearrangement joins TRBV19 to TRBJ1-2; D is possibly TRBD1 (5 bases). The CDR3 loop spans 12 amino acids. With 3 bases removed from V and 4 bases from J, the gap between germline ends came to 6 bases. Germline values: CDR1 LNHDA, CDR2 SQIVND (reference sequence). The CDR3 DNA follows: TGTGCCAGTAGTATGACAGCCTATGGCTACACCTTC. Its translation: CASSMTAYGYTF.

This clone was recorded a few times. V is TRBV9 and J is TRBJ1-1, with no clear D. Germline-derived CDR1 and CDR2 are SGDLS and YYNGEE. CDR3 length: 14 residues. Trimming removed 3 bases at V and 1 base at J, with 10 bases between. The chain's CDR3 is CASSEGGENTEAFF. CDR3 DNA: TGTGCCAGCAGCGAGGGAGGCGAGAACACTGAAGCTTTCTTT.

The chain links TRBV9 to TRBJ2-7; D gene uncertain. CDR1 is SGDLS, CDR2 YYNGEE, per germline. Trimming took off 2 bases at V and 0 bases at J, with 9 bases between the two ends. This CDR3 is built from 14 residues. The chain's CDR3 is CASSVDGSSYEQYF. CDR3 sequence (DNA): TGTGCCAGCAGCGTCGACGGCAGCTCCTACGAGCAGTACTTC.

The DNA of the CDR3 is TGTGCCAGCAGCTTATCTGCGGGGGGGGCAACAGATACGCAGTATTTT. Protein: CASSLSAGGATDTQYF. The chain is built from TRBV7-8 and TRBJ2-3; 9 bases fit TRBD2. Germline CDR1 reads SGHVS; CDR2 reads FQNEAQ. V was pared by 2 bases and J by 3 bases, with 6 bases of the junction left unmatched. The CDR3 sequence is 16 residues long. Using reference TRBV7-8 and TRBJ2-3 for the parts outside the CDR3, the full variable domain is GAGVSQSPRYKVAKRGQDVALRCDPISGHVSLFWYQQALGQGPEFLTYFQNEAQLDKSGLPSDRFFAERPEGSVSTLKIQRTQQEDSAVYLCASSLSAGGATDTQYFGPGTRLTVL.

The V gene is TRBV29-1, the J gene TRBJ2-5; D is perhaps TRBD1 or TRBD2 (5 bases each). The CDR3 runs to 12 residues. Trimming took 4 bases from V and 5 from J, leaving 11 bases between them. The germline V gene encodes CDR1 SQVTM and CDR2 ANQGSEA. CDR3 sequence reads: CSVGEGPETQYF. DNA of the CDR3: TGCAGCGTTGGCGAGGGGCCGGAGACCCAGTACTTC.

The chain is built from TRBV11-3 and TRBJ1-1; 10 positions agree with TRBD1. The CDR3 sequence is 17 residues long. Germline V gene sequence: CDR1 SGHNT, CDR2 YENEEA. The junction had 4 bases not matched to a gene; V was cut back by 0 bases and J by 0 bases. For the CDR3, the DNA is TGTGCCAGCAGCTTAGAGGGGACAGGGGACATGAACACTGAAGCTTTCTTT. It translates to CASSLEGTGDMNTEAFF.

For the CDR3, the DNA is TGTGCCACCAGCAGACAGGGGAAACAAGAGACCCAGTACTTC. Protein sequence: CATSRQGKQETQYF. J is TRBJ2-5 and V is TRBV15; perhaps TRBD1 as D (6 bases). The CDR3 runs 14 residues. Trimming removed 2 bases at V and 2 bases at J, with 9 bases between. CDR1 and CDR2 from the germline V gene are LNHNV and YYDKDF (reference sequence).

In nucleotides, the CDR3 is TGTGCCAGCAGCGTAGGGGTCTCCTCCGGAGATACGCAGTATTTT. It yields the protein CASSVGVSSGDTQYF. The chain carries TRBV9 and TRBJ2-3; D remains unclear. The CDR3 spans 15 residues. Per germline, CDR1 SGDLS and CDR2 YYNGEE. V was trimmed by 0 bases and J by 5 bases, leaving 13 bases between them.

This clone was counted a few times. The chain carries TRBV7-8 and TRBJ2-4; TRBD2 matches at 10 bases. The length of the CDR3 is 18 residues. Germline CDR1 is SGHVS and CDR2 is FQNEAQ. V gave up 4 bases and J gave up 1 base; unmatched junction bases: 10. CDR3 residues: CASSSMPAGGPAKNIQYF. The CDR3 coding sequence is TGTGCCAGCAGCTCGATGCCAGCGGGGGGGCCTGCCAAAAACATTCAGTACTTC.

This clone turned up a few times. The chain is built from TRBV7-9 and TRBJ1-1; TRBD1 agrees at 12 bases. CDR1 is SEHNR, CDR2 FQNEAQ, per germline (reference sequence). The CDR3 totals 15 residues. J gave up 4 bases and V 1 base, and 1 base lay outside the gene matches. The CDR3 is CASSLGDRGLTEAFF. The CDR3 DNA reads TGTGCCAGCAGCTTAGGGGACAGGGGGCTCACTGAAGCTTTCTTT.

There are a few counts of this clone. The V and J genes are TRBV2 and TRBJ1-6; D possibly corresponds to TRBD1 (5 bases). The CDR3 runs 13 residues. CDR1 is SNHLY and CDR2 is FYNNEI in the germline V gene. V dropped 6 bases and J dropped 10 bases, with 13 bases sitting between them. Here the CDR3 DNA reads TGTGCCAGCAGCCAGTGGGGGGGATCACCCCTCCACTTT. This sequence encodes CASSQWGGSPLHF.

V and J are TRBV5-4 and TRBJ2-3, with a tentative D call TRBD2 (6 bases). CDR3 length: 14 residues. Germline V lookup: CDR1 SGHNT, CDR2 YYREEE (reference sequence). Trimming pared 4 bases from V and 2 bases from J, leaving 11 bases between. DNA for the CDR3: TGTGCCAGCAGCGAGACGGACTACACAGATACGCAGTATTTT. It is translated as CASSETDYTDTQYF.